The T cell receptor (beta chain) described here comes from a study of OX40 agonist ivuxolimab in advanced cancers. Study results and caveats: Expanded peripheral T cell antigen specificity was not determined.

Notes on this clone: Its antigen is not identified.

Sequenced by immunoSEQ multiplex PCR; TCRdb stores in-frame clones only, minus some. The sample consists of about 68,000 clones, roughly 88% of them appearing once. Trimming removed 5 bases from V and 5 bases from J, with 11 bases in between. Germline values: CDR1 SNHLY, CDR2 FYNNEI. The CDR3 has 13 residues. The receptor was derived from an adult with an advanced solid tumor such as melanoma, head and neck, liver or kidney cancer. The chain employs TRBV2 and TRBJ2-3; tentatively, D is TRBD2 (5 bases). The input for sequencing was CD4+ or CD8+ T cells sorted from blood, taken in a trial of the OX40 agonist ivuxolimab. The CDR3 sequence: CASSLGSRDTQYF. CDR3 in DNA: TGTGCCAGCAGTCTGGGGAGTAGAGATACGCAGTATTTT. Using reference TRBV2 and TRBJ2-3 for the parts outside the CDR3, the full variable domain is EPEVTQTPSHQVTQMGQEVILRCVPISNHLYFYWYRQILGQKVEFLVSFYNNEISEKSEIFDDQFSVERPDGSNFTLKIRSTKLEDSAMYFCASSLGSRDTQYFGPGTRLTVL.